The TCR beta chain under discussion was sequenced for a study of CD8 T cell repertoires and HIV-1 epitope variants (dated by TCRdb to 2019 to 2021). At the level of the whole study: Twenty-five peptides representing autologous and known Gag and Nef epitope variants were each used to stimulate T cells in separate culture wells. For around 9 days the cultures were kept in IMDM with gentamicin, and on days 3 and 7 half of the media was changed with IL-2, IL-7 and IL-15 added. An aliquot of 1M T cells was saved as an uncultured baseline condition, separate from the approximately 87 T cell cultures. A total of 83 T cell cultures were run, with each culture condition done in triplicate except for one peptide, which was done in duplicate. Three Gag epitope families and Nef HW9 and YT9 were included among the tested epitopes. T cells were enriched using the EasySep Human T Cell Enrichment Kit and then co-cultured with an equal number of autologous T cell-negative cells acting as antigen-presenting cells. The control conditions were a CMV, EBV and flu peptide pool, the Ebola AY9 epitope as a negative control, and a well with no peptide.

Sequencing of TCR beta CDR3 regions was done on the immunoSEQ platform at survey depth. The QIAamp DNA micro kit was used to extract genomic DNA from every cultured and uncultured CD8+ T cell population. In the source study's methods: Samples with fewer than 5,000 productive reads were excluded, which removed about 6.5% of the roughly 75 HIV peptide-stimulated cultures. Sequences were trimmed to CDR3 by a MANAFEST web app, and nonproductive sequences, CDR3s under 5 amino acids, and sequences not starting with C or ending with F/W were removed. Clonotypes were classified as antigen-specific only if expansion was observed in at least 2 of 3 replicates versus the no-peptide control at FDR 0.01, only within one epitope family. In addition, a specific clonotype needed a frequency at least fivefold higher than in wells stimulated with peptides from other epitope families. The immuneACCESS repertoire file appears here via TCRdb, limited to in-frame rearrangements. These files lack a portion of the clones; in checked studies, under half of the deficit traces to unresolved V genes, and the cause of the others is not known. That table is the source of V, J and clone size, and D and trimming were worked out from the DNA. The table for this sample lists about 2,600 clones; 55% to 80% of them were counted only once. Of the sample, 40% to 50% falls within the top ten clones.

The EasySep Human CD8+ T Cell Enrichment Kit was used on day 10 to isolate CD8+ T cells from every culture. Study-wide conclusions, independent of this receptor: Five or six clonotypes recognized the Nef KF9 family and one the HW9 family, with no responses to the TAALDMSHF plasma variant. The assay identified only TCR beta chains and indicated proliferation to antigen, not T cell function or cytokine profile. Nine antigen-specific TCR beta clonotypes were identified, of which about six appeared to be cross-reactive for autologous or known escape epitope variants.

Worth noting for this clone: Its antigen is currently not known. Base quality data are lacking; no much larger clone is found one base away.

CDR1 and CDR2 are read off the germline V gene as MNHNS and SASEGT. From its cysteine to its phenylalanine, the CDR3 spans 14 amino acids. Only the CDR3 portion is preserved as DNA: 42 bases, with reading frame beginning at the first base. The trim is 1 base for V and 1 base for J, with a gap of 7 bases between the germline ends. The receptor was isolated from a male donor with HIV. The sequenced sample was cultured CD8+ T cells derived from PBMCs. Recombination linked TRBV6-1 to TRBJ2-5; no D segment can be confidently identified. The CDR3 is CASSEVAGQETQYF. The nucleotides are TGTGCCAGCAGTGAAGTGGCAGGCCAAGAGACCCAGTACTTC.